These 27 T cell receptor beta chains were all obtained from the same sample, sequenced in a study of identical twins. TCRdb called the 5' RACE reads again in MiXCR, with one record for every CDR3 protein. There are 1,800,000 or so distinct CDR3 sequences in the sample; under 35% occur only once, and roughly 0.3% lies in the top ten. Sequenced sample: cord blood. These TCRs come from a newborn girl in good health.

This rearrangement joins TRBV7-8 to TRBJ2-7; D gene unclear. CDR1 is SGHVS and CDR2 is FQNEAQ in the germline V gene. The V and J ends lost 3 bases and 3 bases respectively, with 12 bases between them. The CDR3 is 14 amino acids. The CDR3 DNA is TGTGCCAGCAGCTTTTTGGGAAGTGACTACGAGCAGTACTTC. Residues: CASSFLGSDYEQYF.

In DNA, the CDR3 is TGCAGTGCTACGACCGGAAGACTAGCGGGAGACGAGCAGTACTTC. The encoded protein is CSATTGRLAGDEQYF. The chain employs TRBV20-1 and TRBJ2-7, with 12 positions matching TRBD2. The CDR3 spans 15 residues. J lost 5 bases, V lost 4 bases, and 9 bases had no gene match. Germline CDR1 reads DFQATT; CDR2 reads SNEGSKA (reference sequence).

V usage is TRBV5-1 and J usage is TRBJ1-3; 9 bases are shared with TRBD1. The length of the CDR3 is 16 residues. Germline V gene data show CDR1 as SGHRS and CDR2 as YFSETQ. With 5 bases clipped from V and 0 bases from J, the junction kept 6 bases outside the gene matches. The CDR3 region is CASRPGQGSSGNTIYF. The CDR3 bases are TGCGCCAGCAGACCAGGACAGGGGAGCTCTGGAAACACCATATATTTT.

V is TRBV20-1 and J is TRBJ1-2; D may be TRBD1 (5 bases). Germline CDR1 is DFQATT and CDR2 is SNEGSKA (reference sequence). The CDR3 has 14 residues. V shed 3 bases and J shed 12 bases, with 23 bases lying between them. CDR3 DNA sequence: TGCAGTGCTAGTGGGGACTCAACTCGAAGGGGCCACACCTTC. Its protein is CSASGDSTRRGHTF.

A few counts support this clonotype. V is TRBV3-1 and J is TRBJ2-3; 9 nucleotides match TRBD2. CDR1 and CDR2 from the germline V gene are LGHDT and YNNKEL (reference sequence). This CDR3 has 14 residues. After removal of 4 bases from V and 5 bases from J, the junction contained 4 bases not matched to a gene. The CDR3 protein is CASSRKTSGDTQYF. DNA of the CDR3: TGTGCCAGCAGCCGAAAGACTAGCGGAGATACGCAGTATTTT.

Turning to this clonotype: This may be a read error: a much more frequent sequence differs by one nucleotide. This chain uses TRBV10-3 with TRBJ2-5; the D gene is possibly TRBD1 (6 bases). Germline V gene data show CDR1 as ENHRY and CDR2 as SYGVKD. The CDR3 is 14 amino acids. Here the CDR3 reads CAICEQGIRETQYF. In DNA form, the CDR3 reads TGTGCCATCTGTGAACAGGGAATCAGAGAGACCCAGTACTTC.

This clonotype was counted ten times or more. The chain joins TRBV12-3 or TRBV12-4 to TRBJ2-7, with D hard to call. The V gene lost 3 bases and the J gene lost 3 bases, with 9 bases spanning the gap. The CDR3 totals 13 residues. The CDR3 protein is CASSLLGDYEQYF. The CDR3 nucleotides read TGTGCCAGCAGTTTGTTGGGCGACTACGAGCAGTACTTC.

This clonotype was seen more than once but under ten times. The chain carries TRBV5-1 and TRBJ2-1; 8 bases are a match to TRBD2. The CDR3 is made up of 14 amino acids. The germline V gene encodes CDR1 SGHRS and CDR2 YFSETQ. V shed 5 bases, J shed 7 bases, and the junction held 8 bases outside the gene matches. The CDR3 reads CASSQAGTRNEQFF. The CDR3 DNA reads TGCGCCAGCAGTCAAGCCGGGACTAGAAATGAGCAGTTCTTC.

CDR3 residues: CSSSTQGYTF. The CDR3 bases are TGCAGTTCCTCTACTCAGGGCTACACCTTC. The chain carries TRBV20-1 and TRBJ1-2; no definite D call. CDR3 length equals 10 residues. The V gene lost 8 bases and the J gene lost 8 bases, with 12 bases spanning the gap. Germline CDR1 and CDR2: DFQATT and SNEGSKA (reference sequence).

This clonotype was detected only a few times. CDR3 amino acids: CSVAPWTAYTEAFF. CDR3 coding DNA: TGCAGCGTTGCCCCTTGGACAGCCTACACTGAAGCTTTCTTT. The V call is TRBV29-1, the J call TRBJ1-1, with D perhaps matching TRBD1 (6 bases). The CDR3 loop spans 14 amino acids. Germline CDR1 reads SQVTM; CDR2 reads ANQGSEA. V lost 4 bases, J lost 3 bases, and 15 bases lay in between.

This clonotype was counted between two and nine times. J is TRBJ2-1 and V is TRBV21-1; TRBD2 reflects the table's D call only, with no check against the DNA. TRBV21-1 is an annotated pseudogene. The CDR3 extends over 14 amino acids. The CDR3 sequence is CASSKDTSGNEQFF. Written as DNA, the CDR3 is TGTGCCAGCAGCAAGGATACTAGCGGGAATGAGCAGTTCTTC.

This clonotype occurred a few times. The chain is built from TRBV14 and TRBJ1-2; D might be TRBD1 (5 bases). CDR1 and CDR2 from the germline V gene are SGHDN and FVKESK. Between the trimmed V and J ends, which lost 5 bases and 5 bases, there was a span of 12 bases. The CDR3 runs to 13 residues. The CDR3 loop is CASSFFEGYGYTF. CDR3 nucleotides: TGTGCCAGCAGCTTCTTCGAGGGGTATGGCTACACCTTC.

CDR3 sequence: CSAPDRGTYEQYF. CDR3 nucleotide sequence: TGCAGTGCTCCAGACAGGGGCACCTACGAGCAGTACTTC. The rearrangement links TRBV20-1 to TRBJ2-5; 8 nucleotides match TRBD1. The J call may be in error: the DNA end matches TRBJ2-7 better. This CDR3 is built from 13 residues. The germline CDR1 and CDR2 sequences are DFQATT and SNEGSKA (reference sequence).

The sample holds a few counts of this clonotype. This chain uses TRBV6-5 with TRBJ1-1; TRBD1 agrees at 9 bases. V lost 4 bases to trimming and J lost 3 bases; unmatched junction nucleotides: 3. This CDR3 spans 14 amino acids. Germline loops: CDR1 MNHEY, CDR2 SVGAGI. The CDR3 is CASSLGTGHTEAFF. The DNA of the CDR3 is TGTGCCAGCAGTTTGGGGACAGGGCACACTGAAGCTTTCTTT.

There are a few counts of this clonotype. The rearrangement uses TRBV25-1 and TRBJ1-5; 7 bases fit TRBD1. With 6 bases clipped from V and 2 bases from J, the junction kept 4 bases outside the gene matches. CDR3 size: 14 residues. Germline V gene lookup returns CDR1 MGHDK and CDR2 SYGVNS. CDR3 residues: CASRETGRNQPQHF. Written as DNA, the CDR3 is TGTGCCAGCAGGGAGACAGGGCGCAATCAGCCCCAGCATTTT.

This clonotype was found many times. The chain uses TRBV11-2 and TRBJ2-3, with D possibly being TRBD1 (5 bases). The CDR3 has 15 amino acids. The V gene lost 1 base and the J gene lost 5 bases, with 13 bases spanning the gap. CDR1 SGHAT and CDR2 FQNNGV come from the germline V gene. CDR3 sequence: CASSLADIGVDTQYF. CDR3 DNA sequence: TGTGCCAGCAGCTTAGCCGATATAGGGGTAGATACGCAGTATTTT.

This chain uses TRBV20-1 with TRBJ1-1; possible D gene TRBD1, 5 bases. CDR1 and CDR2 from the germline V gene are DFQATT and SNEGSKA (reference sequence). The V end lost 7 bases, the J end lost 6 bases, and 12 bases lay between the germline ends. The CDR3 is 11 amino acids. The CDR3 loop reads CSEGSYPEAFF. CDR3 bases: TGCAGTGAGGGGTCCTACCCTGAAGCTTTCTTT.

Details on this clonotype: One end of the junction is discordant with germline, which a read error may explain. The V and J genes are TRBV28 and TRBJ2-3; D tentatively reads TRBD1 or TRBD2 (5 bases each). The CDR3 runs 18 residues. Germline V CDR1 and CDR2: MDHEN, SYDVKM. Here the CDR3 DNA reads TGTGCCAGCAGTTTTGGAGTGGGGCCAGACCCTAGCACAGATACGCAGTGTTTT. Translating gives CASSFGVGPDPSTDTQCF. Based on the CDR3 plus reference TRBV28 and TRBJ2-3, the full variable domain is DVKVTQSSRYLVKRTGEKVFLECVQDMDHENMFWYRQDPGLGLRLIYFSYDVKMKEKGDIPEGYSVSREKKERFSLILESASTNQTSMYLCASSFGVGPDPSTDTQCFGPGTRLTVL.

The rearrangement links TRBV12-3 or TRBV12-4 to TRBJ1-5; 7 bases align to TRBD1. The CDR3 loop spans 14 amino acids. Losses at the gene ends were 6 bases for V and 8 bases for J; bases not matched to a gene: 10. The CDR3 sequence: CASRSTGAREPQHF. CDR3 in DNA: TGTGCCAGCAGATCCACAGGGGCCAGAGAGCCCCAGCATTTT.

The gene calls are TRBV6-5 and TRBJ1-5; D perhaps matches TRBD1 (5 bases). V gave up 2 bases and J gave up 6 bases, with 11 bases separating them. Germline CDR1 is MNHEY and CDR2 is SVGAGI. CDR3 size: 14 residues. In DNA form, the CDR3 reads TGTGCCAGCAGTTACGTAGAGGGGCGTCAGCCCCAGCATTTT. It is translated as CASSYVEGRQPQHF.

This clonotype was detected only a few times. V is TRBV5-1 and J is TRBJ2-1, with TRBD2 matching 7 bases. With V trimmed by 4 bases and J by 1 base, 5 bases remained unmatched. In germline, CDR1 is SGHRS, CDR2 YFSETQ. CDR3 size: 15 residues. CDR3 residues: CASSGTTSSYNEQFF. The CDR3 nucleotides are TGCGCCAGCAGCGGGACTACCAGTTCCTACAATGAGCAGTTCTTC. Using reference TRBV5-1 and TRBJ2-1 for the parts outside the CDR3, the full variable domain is KAGVTQTPRYLIKTRGQQVTLSCSPISGHRSVSWYQQTPGQGLQFLFEYFSETQRNKGNFPGRFSGRQFSNSRSEMNVSTLELGDSALYLCASSGTTSSYNEQFFGPGTRLTVL.

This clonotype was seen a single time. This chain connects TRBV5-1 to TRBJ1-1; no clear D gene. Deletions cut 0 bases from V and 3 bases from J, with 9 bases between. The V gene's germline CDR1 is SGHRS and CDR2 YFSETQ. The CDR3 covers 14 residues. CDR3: CASSLGRPDTEAFF. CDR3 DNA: TGCGCCAGCAGCTTGGGGCGCCCGGACACTGAAGCTTTCTTT.

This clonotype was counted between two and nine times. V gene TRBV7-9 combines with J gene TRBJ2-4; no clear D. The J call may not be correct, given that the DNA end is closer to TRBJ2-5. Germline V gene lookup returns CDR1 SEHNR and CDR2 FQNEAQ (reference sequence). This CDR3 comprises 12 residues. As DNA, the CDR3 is TGTGCCAGCAGGAAACCCCCAGAGACCCAGTACTTC. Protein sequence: CASRKPPETQYF.

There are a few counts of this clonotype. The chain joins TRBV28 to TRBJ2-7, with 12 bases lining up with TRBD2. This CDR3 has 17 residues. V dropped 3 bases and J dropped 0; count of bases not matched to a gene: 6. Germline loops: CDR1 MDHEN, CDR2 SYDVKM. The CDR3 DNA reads TGTGCCAGCAGTTTCCTGACGACTAGCGGGAGCTCCTACGAGCAGTACTTC. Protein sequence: CASSFLTTSGSSYEQYF.

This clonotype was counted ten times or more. This CDR3 is CASRELTTATQYF. The CDR3, as DNA: TGTGCCAGCAGAGAACTGACTACCGCCACGCAGTATTTT. The chain links TRBV12-3 or TRBV12-4 to TRBJ2-3, with D possibly being TRBD2 (5 bases). The V end lost 6 bases, the J end lost 9 bases, and 16 bases lay between the germline ends. The CDR3 runs 13 residues.

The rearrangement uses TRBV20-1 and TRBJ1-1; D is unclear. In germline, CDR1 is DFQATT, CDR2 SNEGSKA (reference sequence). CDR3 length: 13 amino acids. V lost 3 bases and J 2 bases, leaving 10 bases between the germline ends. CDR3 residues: CSARRLGNTEAFF. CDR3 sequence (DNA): TGCAGTGCTAGGCGGTTGGGAAACACTGAAGCTTTCTTT.

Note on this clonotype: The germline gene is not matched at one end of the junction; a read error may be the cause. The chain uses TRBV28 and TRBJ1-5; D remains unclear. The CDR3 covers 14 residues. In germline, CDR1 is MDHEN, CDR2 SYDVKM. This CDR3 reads CASILAGPGEPQHF. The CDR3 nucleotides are TGTGCCAGCATTTTAGCCGGGCCCGGGGAGCCCCAGCATTTT.